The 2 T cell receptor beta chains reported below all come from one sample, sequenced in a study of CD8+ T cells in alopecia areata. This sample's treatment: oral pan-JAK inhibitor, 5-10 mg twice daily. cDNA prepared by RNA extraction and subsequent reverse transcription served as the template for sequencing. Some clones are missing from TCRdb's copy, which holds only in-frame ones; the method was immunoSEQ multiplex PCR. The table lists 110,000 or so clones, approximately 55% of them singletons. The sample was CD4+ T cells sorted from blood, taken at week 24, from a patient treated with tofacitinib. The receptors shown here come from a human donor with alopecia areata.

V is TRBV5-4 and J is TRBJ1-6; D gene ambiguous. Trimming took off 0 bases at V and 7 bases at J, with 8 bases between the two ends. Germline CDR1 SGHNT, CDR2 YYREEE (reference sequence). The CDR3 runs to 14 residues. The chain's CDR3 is CASSLDRFNSPLHF. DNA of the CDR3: TGTGCCAGCAGCTTGGACAGATTCAATTCACCCCTCCACTTT.

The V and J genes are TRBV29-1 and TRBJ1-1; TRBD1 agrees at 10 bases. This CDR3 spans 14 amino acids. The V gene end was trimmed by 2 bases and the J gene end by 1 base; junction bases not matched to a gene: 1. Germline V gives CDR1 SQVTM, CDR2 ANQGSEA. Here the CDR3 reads CSVEWTGGNTEAFF. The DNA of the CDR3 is TGCAGCGTTGAATGGACAGGGGGGAACACTGAAGCTTTCTTT. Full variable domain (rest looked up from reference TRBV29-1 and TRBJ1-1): SAVISQKPSRDICQRGTSLTIQCQVDSQVTMMFWYRQQPGQSLTLIATANQGSEATYESGFVIDKFPISRPNLTFSTLTVSNMSPEDSSIYLCSVEWTGGNTEAFFGQGTRLTVV.